A selection of T cell receptor beta chains follows, all from one sample in a study of graft-versus-host responses after intestinal transplantation. Assay used: immunoSEQ multiplex PCR; TCRdb lists only in-frame clones, some missing. Of about 110,000 clones in the sample, approximately 88% were seen once. Their recognized antigens are unknown. This specimen consisted of unstimulated CD4+ T cells sorted from spleen or lymph node cells, obtained before transplant. These receptors all come from a human donor who was the organ donor for an intestinal transplant. The CDR3 runs from the conserved cysteine through the conserved F or W. D genes are given only for firm matches. Some rows have no size entry. The others give once, few or many, or a class for an expanded clone.

cdr3_length	d_call	v_call	j_call	clone_size	cdr3_nt	cdr3_aa
14	.	TRBV25-1	TRBJ1-6	.	TGTGCCAGCAGTGAATGGACATATAATTCACCCCTCCACTTT	CASSEWTYNSPLHF
15	.	TRBV9	TRBJ2-3	.	TGTGCCAGCAGCGTACAACCGGGGCGCACAGATACGCAGTATTTT	CASSVQPGRTDTQYF
15	.	TRBV6-1	TRBJ1-2	few	TGTGCCAGCAGTGAAGCGCGGGGTCCTCGCTATGGCTACACCTTC	CASSEARGPRYGYTF
13	TRBD1	TRBV5-1	TRBJ1-1	.	TGCGCCAGCAGGGCAGGGGGGAACACTGAAGCTTTCTTT	CASRAGGNTEAFF
13	.	TRBV9	TRBJ1-2	few	TGTGCCTCGGGACGACTAACTAACTATGGCTACACCTTC	CASGRLTNYGYTF
16	.	TRBV18	TRBJ2-7	.	TGTGCCAGCTCACCTACGAGGATAGGAGTAATATACGAGCAGTACTTC	CASSPTRIGVIYEQYF
17	.	TRBV9	TRBJ2-3	.	TGTGCCAGCAGCTCTCCCTCCGGCGGGCTAAGCACAGATACGCAGTATTTT	CASSSPSGGLSTDTQYF
14	.	TRBV18	TRBJ1-1	once	TGTGCCAGCTCACCACGCGGCCCGGCCACTGAAGCTTTCTTT	CASSPRGPATEAFF
14	TRBD2	TRBV2	TRBJ2-5	.	TGTGCCAGCAGTGGGGCCACGGGAGGTGAGACCCAGTACTTC	CASSGATGGETQYF
16	.	TRBV27	TRBJ2-1	.	TGTGCCACTACGACTCTGAGGGGGGGGGCCTACAATGAGCAGTTCTTC	CATTTLRGGAYNEQFF
12	.	TRBV6-1	TRBJ1-5	once	TGTGCCAGCAGTTCTGGGCTCGAGCCCCAGCATTTT	CASSSGLEPQHF
11	.	TRBV6-5	TRBJ2-2	.	TGTGCCAGCCTCCAGGCCGGGGAGCTGTTTTTT	CASLQAGELFF
13	TRBD1	TRBV7-2	TRBJ1-2	.	TGTGCCAGCAGCTCTAGACAGGGTTTTGGCTACACCTTC	CASSSRQGFGYTF
13	.	TRBV2	TRBJ2-7	.	TGTGCCAGCAGTGACCCCAACTCCTACGAGCAGTACTTC	CASSDPNSYEQYF
12	TRBD1	TRBV19	TRBJ2-5	.	TGTGCCAGCGGGACAGGGGGCGAGACCCAGTACTTC	CASGTGGETQYF
18	TRBD1	TRBV19	TRBJ1-1	.	TGTGCCAGTAGTATAGGGCCAGAAATGAGAGGGGGCGGCACTGAAGCTTTCTTT	CASSIGPEMRGGGTEAFF
15	.	TRBV10-1	TRBJ1-1	.	TGCGCCAGCAGTGAGTGGGTGGGCCGGAACACTGAAGCTTTCTTT	CASSEWVGRNTEAFF
14	.	TRBV28	TRBJ1-2	.	TGTGCCAGCAGGAGAACAGGGATCAACTATGGCTACACCTTC	CASRRTGINYGYTF
17	TRBD2	TRBV9	TRBJ2-3	.	TGTGCCAGCAGCGTAGGAATCGGGAGCGGGGGCACAGATACGCAGTATTTT	CASSVGIGSGGTDTQYF
11	.	TRBV11-2	TRBJ2-7	.	TGTGCCAGCAGCTTAGGCCTCGAGCAGTACTTC	CASSLGLEQYF
12	.	TRBV11-2	TRBJ2-7	.	TGTGCCAGCAGCTCGAACAGCTACGAGCAGTACTTC	CASSSNSYEQYF
13	TRBD1	TRBV7-9	TRBJ1-1	.	TGTGCCAGCAACGACAGGGGGGGTACTGAAGCTTTCTTT	CASNDRGGTEAFF
14	TRBD1	TRBV7-2	TRBJ1-1	.	TGTGCCAGCAGCCCAGACAGGGGATGGGGTGAAGCTTTCTTT	CASSPDRGWGEAFF
15	.	TRBV5-4	TRBJ2-3	.	TGTGCCAGCAGCTTGGATGGCGCTAGAATTGATACGCAGTATTTT	CASSLDGARIDTQYF
15	TRBD2	TRBV11-3	TRBJ2-7	.	TGTGCCAGCAGCCGGGCTAGCGGGGGGGCCGTAGAGCAGTACTTC	CASSRASGGAVEQYF
16	.	TRBV5-6	TRBJ2-6	.	TGTGCCAGCAGCTTGCGGCAAACCTCTGGGGCCAACGTCCTGACTTTC	CASSLRQTSGANVLTF
15	TRBD1	TRBV27	TRBJ2-2	few	TGTGCCAGCGCCAAGACAGGGCGTGGCACCGGGGAGCTGTTTTTT	CASAKTGRGTGELFF
13	TRBD1	TRBV28	TRBJ2-2	.	TGTGCCAGCAGGGGGACAGGGTCAAAGGAGCTGTTTTTT	CASRGTGSKELFF
14	.	TRBV6-1	TRBJ1-5	.	TGTGCCAGCAGATCAGATCAGGGCAATCAGCCCCAGCATTTT	CASRSDQGNQPQHF
14	.	TRBV2	TRBJ1-5	.	TGTGCCAGCAAGGCGTTAGGGGACAATCAGCCCCAGCATTTT	CASKALGDNQPQHF
16	TRBD1	TRBV9	TRBJ2-2	.	TGTGCCAGCAGCTCCCCCGACAGGGGGTACACCGGGGAGCTGTTTTTT	CASSSPDRGYTGELFF
14	.	TRBV13	TRBJ1-3	.	TGTGCCAGCTCTGACAGGACCTCTGGAAACACCATATATTTT	CASSDRTSGNTIYF
13	.	TRBV30	TRBJ1-6	.	TGTGCCTGGAGGGGTCAGGGATATTCACCCCTCCACTTT	CAWRGQGYSPLHF
17	TRBD2	TRBV7-2	TRBJ2-4	.	TGTGCCAGCAGCTCCCGGACTAGCGGGGGAATTAAAAACATTCAGTACTTC	CASSSRTSGGIKNIQYF
14	TRBD1	TRBV6-5	TRBJ1-1	.	TGTGCCAGCAGTTTGGGACAGATGAACACTGAAGCTTTCTTT	CASSLGQMNTEAFF
15	.	TRBV18	TRBJ2-4	.	TGTGCCAGCTCCACCTTGGGTCAGGGACGGGCGGATCAGTACTTC	CASSTLGQGRADQYF
13	.	TRBV5-1	TRBJ2-5	.	TGCGCCAGCAGCTTGGATTCCCAAGAGACCCAGTACTTC	CASSLDSQETQYF
15	TRBD1	TRBV6-6	TRBJ2-3	.	TGTGCCAGCAGGTACCCGGGACAGGGAACAGATACGCAGTATTTT	CASRYPGQGTDTQYF
14	.	TRBV11-2	TRBJ1-4	.	TGTGCCAGCAGCCGGGGTGCAACTAATGAAAAACTGTTTTTT	CASSRGATNEKLFF
14	.	TRBV5-1	TRBJ1-1	.	TGCGCCAGCAGCTTGGGACAGATGAACACTGAAGCTTTCTTT	CASSLGQMNTEAFF
14	TRBD1	TRBV5-1	TRBJ1-5	once	TGCGCCAGCAGTCCAGGACAGGGTGGTGAGCCCCAGCATTTT	CASSPGQGGEPQHF
14	.	TRBV6-1	TRBJ2-2	.	TGTGCCAGCAGTGTTAGTCTGGTTCCTGGGGAGCTGTTTTTT	CASSVSLVPGELFF
17	TRBD1	TRBV6-1	TRBJ1-6	.	TGTGCCAGCAGTGAATTGACAGGGACCAAATATAATTCACCCCTCCACTTT	CASSELTGTKYNSPLHF
14	TRBD1	TRBV5-1	TRBJ1-1	.	TGCGCCAGCAGCTTCACAGGGGGCCGGACTGAAGCTTTCTTT	CASSFTGGRTEAFF
14	.	TRBV6-1	TRBJ1-2	.	TGTGCCAGCAGTGAAACGAGGCGGAACTATGGCTACACCTTC	CASSETRRNYGYTF
16	TRBD1	TRBV11-3	TRBJ2-3	.	TGTGCCAGCAGCTCGGGGACAGGGGGCGTCACAGATACGCAGTATTTT	CASSSGTGGVTDTQYF